Presented here are 4 T cell receptor beta chains from one specimen sequenced in a study of blood T cell repertoires in COVID-19. Clones were sequenced by immunoSEQ multiplex PCR, and TCRdb holds only the in-frame ones, with some missing. The sample includes roughly 500,000 clones, roughly nine tenths seen only once; the top ten take around 7.9%. Source material: PBMCs or T cells enriched from blood (not recorded which). These receptors all stem from a woman aged 55-75 years who had recovered from COVID-19.

The chain links TRBV19 to TRBJ2-5; D is possibly TRBD1 (6 bases). Trimming cost V 6 bases and J 4 bases, with 21 bases left between them. The CDR3 sequence is 16 residues long. Per germline, CDR1 LNHDA and CDR2 SQIVND (reference sequence). Here the CDR3 reads CASSSSFLVRGETQYF. In nucleotides, the CDR3 is TGTGCCAGTAGCTCGTCATTCCTCGTCAGGGGAGAGACCCAGTACTTC.

V usage is TRBV19 and J usage is TRBJ2-3; 9 nucleotides match TRBD1. This CDR3 region has 14 residues. J gave up 2 bases and V 8 bases, and 5 bases lay outside the gene matches. Germline values: CDR1 LNHDA, CDR2 SQIVND (reference sequence). The CDR3: CASSDRGVTDTQYF. CDR3 coding DNA: TGTGCCAGTTCAGACAGGGGGGTCACAGATACGCAGTATTTT.

This clone was seen a single time. The rearrangement links TRBV4-2 to TRBJ2-1; TRBD2 aligns across 7 bases. With V trimmed by 6 bases and J by 10 bases, 24 bases remained unmatched. Looked up from germline, CDR1 is LGHNA and CDR2 is YNFKEQ. There are 18 residues in the CDR3. The CDR3: CASRTPRHGRGGEAEQFF. As DNA, the CDR3 is TGTGCCAGCAGAACTCCCAGACATGGACGTGGGGGGGAGGCGGAGCAGTTCTTC.

The chain joins TRBV5-1 to TRBJ1-1; 9 nucleotides agree with TRBD1. Germline V CDR1 and CDR2: SGHRS, YFSETQ. The CDR3 is made up of 16 amino acids. V lost 4 bases to trimming and J lost 1 base; unmatched junction nucleotides: 8. Here the CDR3 reads CASSRDTGGANTEAFF. In DNA, the CDR3 is TGCGCCAGCAGCCGAGATACAGGGGGCGCGAACACTGAAGCTTTCTTT.